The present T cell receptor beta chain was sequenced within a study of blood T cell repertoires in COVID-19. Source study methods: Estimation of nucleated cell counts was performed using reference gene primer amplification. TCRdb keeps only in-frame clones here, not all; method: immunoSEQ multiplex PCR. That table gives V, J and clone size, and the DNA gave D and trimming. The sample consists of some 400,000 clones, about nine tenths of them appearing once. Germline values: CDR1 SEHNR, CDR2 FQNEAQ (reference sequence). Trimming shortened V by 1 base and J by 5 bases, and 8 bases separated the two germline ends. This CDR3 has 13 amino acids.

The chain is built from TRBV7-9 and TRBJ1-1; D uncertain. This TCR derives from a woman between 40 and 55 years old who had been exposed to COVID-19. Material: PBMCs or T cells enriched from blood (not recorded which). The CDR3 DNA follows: TGTGCCAGCAGCTTAGGATCCGCGACTGAAGCTTTCTTT. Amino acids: CASSLGSATEAFF.